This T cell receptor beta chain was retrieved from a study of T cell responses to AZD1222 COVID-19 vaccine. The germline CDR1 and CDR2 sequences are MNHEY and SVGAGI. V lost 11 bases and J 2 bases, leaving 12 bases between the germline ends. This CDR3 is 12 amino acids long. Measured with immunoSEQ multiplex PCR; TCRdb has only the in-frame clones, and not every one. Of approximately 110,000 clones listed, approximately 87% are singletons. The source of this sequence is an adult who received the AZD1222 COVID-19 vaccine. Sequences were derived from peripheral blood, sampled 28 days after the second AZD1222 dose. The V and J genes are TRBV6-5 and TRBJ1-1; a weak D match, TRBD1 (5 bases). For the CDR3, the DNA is TGTGCCGGCGGGACGCACAACACTGAAGCTTTCTTT. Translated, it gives CAGGTHNTEAFF.